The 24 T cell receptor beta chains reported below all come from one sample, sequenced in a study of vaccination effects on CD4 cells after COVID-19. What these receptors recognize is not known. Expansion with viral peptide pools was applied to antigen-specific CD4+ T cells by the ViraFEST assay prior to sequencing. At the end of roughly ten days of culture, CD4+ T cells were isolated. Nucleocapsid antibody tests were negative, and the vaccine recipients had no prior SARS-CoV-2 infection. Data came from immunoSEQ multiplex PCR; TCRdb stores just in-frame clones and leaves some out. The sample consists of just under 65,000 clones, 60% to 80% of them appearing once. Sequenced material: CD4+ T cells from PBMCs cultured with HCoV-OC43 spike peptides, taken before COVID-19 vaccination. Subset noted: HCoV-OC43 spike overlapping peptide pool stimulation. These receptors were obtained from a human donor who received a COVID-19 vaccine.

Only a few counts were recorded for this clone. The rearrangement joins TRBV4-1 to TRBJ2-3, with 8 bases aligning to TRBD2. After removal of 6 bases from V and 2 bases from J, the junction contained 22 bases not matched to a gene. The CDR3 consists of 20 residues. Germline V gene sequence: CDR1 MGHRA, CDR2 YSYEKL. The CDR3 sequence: CASRHSPRRGGPPHTDTQYF. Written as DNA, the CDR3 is TGCGCCAGCAGACATTCCCCAAGACGGGGGGGCCCACCCCACACAGATACGCAGTATTTT.

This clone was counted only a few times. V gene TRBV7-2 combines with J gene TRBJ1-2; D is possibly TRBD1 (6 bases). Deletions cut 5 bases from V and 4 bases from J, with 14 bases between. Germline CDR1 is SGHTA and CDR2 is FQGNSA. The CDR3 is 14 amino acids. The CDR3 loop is CASSLNRDFYGYTF. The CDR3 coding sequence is TGTGCCAGCAGCCTAAACAGGGATTTCTATGGCTACACCTTC.

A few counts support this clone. CDR3 sequence reads: CASSESGGNTGELFF. CDR3 bases: TGTGCCAGCAGTGAGTCGGGGGGGAACACCGGGGAGCTGTTTTTT. This chain links TRBV2 with TRBJ2-2, with TRBD2 matching over 7 bases. Per the germline V gene, CDR1 is SNHLY and CDR2 is FYNNEI. The CDR3 totals 15 residues. The V and J ends lost 3 bases and 1 base, in that order; junction bases with no gene match: 2.

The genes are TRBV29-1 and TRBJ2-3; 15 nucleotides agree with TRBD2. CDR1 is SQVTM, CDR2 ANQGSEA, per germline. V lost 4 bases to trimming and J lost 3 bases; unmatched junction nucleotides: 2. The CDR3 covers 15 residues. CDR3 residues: CSVGTSGGATDTQYF. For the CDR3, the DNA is TGCAGCGTTGGGACTAGCGGGGGGGCTACAGATACGCAGTATTTT.

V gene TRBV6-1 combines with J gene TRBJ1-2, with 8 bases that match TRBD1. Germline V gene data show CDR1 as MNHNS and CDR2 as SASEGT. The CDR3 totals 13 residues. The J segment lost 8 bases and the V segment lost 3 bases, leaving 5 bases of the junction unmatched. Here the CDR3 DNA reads TGTGCCAGCAGTGAGAGGACAGGGTACGGCTACACCTTC. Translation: CASSERTGYGYTF.

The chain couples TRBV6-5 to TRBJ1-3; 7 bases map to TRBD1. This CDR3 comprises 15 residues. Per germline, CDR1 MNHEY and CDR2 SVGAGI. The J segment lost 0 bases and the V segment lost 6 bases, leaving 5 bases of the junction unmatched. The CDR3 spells CASSRDRDSGNTIYF. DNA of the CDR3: TGTGCCAGCAGCCGAGACAGGGACTCTGGAAACACCATATATTTT.

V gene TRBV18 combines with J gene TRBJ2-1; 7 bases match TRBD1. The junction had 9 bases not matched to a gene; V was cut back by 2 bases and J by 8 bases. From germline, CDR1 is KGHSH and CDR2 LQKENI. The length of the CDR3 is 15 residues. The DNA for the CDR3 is TGTGCCAGCTCACCAGGGGACAGAGCGATCGATGAGCAGTTCTTC. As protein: CASSPGDRAIDEQFF.

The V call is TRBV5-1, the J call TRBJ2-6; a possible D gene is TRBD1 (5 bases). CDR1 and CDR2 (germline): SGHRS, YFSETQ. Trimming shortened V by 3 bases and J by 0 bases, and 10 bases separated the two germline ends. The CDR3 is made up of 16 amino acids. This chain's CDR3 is CASSSGHLSGANVLTF. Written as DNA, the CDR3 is TGCGCCAGCAGCTCAGGACACCTCTCTGGGGCCAACGTCCTGACTTTC.

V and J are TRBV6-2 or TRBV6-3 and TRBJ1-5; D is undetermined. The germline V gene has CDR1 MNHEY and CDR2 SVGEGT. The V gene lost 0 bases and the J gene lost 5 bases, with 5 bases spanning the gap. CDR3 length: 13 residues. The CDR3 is CASSYSGDQPQHF. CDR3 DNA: TGTGCCAGCAGTTACTCTGGGGATCAGCCCCAGCATTTT.

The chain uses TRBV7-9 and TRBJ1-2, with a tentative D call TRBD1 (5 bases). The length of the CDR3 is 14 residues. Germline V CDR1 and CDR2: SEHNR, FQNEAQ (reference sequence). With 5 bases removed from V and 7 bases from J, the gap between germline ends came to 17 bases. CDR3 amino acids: CASSLTGGFGGYTF. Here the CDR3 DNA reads TGTGCCAGCAGCCTAACGGGGGGGTTCGGTGGCTACACCTTC.

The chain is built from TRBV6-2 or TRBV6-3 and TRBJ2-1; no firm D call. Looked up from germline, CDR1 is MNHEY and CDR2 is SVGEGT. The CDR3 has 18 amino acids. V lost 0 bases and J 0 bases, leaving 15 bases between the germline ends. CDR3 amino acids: CASSYSILDESSYNEQFF. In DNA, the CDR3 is TGTGCCAGCAGTTACTCAATCTTAGACGAATCCTCCTACAATGAGCAGTTCTTC.

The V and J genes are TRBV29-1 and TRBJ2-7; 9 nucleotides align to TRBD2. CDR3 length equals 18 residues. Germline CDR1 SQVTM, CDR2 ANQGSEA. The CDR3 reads CTTPGVAGVASGTCEQYV. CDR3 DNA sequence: TGCACCACACCCGGGGTAGCGGGAGTCGCCTCTGGGACGTGCGAGCAGTACGTC.

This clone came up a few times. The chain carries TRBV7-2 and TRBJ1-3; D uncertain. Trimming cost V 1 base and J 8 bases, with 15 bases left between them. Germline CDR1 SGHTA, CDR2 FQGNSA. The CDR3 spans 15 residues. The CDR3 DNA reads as TGTGCCAGCAGCTTAGGACGGACGGTCCGCGACACCATATATTTT. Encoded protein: CASSLGRTVRDTIYF. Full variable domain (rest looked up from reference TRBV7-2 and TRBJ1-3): GAGVSQSPSNKVTEKGKDVELRCDPISGHTALYWYRQSLGQGLEFLIYFQGNSAPDKSGLPSDRFSAERTGGSVSTLTIQRTQQEDSAVYLCASSLGRTVRDTIYFGEGSWLTVV.

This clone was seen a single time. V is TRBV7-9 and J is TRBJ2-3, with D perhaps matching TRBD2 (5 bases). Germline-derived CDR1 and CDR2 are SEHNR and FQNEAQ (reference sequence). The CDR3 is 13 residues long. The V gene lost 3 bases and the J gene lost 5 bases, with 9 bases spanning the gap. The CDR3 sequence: CASSFLEGDTQYF. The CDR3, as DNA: TGTGCCAGCAGCTTCCTCGAGGGAGATACGCAGTATTTT.

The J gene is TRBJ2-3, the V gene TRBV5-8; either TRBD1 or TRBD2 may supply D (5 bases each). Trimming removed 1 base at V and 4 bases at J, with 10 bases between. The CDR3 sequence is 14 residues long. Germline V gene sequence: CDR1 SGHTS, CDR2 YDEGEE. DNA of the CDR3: TGTGCCAGCAGCTTGATCCGGGGCCCAGATACGCAGTATTTT. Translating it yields CASSLIRGPDTQYF.

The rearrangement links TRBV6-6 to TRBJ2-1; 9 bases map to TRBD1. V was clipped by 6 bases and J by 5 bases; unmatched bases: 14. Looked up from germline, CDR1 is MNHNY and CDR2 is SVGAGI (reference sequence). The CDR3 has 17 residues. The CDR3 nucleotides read TGTGCCAGCAGCCGACCATTGGGGACAGGGAGCAACAATGAGCAGTTCTTC. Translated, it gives CASSRPLGTGSNNEQFF.

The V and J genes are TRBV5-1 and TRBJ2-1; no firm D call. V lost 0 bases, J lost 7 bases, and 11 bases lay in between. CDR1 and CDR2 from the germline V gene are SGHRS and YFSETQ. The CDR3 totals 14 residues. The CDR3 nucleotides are TGCGCCAGCAGCTTGGTAGTTTTGGATAATGAGCAGTTCTTC. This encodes CASSLVVLDNEQFF.

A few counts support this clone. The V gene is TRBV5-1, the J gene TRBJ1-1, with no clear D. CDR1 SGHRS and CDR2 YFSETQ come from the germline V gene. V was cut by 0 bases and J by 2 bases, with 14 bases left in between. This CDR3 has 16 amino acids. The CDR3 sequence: CASSLGSSIRNTEAFF. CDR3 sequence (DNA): TGCGCCAGCAGCTTGGGATCATCAATTCGAAACACTGAAGCTTTCTTT.

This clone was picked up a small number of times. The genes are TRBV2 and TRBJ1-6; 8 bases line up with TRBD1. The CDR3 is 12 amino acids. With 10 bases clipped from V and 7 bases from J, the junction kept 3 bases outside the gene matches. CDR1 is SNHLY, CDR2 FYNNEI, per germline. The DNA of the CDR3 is TGTGCCAAACAGGGGGGGAATTCACCCCTCCACTTT. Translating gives CAKQGGNSPLHF.

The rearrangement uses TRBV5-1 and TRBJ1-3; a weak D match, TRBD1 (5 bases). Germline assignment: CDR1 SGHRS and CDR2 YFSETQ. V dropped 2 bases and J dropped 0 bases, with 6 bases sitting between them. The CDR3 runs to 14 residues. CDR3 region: CASSFGGSGNTIYF. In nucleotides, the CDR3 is TGCGCCAGCAGCTTCGGGGGCTCTGGAAACACCATATATTTT.

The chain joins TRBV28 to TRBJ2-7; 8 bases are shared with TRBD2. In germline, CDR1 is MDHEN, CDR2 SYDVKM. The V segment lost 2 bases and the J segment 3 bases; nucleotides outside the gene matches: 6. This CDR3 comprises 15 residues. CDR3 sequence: CASSLGGGPIYEQYV. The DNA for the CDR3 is TGTGCCAGCAGTTTAGGCGGGGGGCCGATCTACGAGCAGTACGTC.

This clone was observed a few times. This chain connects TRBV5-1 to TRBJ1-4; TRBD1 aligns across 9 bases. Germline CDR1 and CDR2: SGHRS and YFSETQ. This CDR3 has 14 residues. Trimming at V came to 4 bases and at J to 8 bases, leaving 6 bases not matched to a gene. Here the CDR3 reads CASSIQGAEEKLFF. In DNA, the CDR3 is TGCGCCAGCAGCATACAGGGGGCTGAAGAAAAACTGTTTTTT.

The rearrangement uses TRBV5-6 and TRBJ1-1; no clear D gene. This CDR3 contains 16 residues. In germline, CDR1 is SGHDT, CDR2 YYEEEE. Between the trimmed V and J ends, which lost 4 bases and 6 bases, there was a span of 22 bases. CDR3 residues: CASSRATGSTHAEAFF. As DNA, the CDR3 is TGTGCCAGCAGCCGGGCCACCGGGTCGACCCACGCTGAAGCTTTCTTT.

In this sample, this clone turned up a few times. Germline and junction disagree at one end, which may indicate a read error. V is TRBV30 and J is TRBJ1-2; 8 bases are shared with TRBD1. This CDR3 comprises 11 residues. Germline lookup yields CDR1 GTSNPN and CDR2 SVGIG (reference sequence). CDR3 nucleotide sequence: TGTGCCCTTGGGACAGGACAAGAGGGAAGCTTC. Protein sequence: CALGTGQEGSF. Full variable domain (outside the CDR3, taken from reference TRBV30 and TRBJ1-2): SQTIHQWPATLVQPVGSPLSLECTVEGTSNPNLYWYRQAAGRGLQLLFYSVGIGQISSEVPQNLSASRPQDRQFILSSKKLLLSDSGFYLCALGTGQEGSFGSGTRLTVV.